One and the same sample provided the 14 T cell receptor beta chains below, sequenced in a study of T-cell memory formation after mild COVID-19. In TCRdb, the 5' RACE reads were re-called with MiXCR into one record per CDR3 protein. The table lists 400,000 to 550,000 distinct CDR3 sequences, about 23% of them singletons. The sample was PBMCs or a T cell subset sorted from them (not recorded which). The receptors derive from an adult woman who had mild COVID-19 (a few samples of this study predate the infection). Cell type and time point are not known.

The chain has TRBV9 and TRBJ2-7; the D is unclear. Per germline, CDR1 SGDLS and CDR2 YYNGEE. V lost 1 base to trimming and J lost 1 base, with 15 bases between them. This CDR3 spans 16 amino acids. This CDR3 is CASSVRPYAASYEQYF. The CDR3 DNA reads TGTGCCAGCAGCGTACGACCGTATGCGGCGTCCTACGAGCAGTACTTC.

The V and J genes are TRBV20-1 and TRBJ2-1; D unresolved. The length of the CDR3 is 13 residues. Trimming took off 5 bases at V and 4 bases at J, with 12 bases between the two ends. Germline lookup yields CDR1 DFQATT and CDR2 SNEGSKA (reference sequence). The CDR3 protein is CSAPRVGYNEQFF. In nucleotides, the CDR3 is TGCAGTGCTCCCCGAGTTGGGTACAATGAGCAGTTCTTC.

This clonotype was counted between two and nine times. The chain recombines TRBV29-1 with TRBJ2-1, with 16 bases fitting TRBD2. Germline V gene data show CDR1 as SQVTM and CDR2 as ANQGSEA. V lost 3 bases, J lost 7 bases, and 3 bases stayed unmatched. The CDR3 spans 15 residues. CDR3 region: CSVEGLAGGMNEQFF. The CDR3 region has the DNA TGCAGCGTTGAGGGACTAGCGGGAGGGATGAATGAGCAGTTCTTC.

This clonotype was picked up a small number of times. V is TRBV5-5 and J is TRBJ1-5, with TRBD1 identical over 9 bases. CDR3 length: 16 amino acids. Germline values: CDR1 SGHKS, CDR2 YYEKEE (reference sequence). The V and J ends lost 3 bases and 5 bases, in that order; junction bases with no gene match: 9. The CDR3 DNA follows: TGTGCCAGCAGCTCTGGGACAGGGAGATTCGATCAGCCCCAGCATTTT. Translation gives CASSSGTGRFDQPQHF.

This clonotype has only one observation. V is TRBV12-3 or TRBV12-4 and J is TRBJ1-5; D unclear. V was cut by 2 bases and J by 4 bases, with 6 bases left in between. The CDR3 contains 13 residues. Written as DNA, the CDR3 is TGTGCCAGCAGTTTATATCGAAATCAGCCCCAGCATTTT. Translated: CASSLYRNQPQHF.

The V and J genes are TRBV2 and TRBJ2-3; D not resolved. CDR1 SNHLY and CDR2 FYNNEI come from the germline V gene. There are 12 residues in the CDR3. V was trimmed by 3 bases and J by 5 bases, leaving 6 bases between them. The CDR3 DNA follows: TGTGCCAGCAGTGAGCCGGGAGATACGCAGTATTTT. Protein: CASSEPGDTQYF.

This chain uses TRBV28 with TRBJ2-7; D not resolved. Germline lookup yields CDR1 MDHEN and CDR2 SYDVKM. Deletions cut 4 bases from V and 6 bases from J, with 13 bases between. CDR3 length equals 13 residues. CDR3 amino acids: CASSSDWGGEQYF. CDR3 DNA sequence: TGTGCCAGCAGTTCCGACTGGGGTGGCGAGCAGTACTTC.

This clonotype was seen a few times. CDR3 sequence (DNA): TGCAGCGTTGCCCCGAGTGCGAGGGAGACAGATACGCAGTATTTT. Translating gives CSVAPSARETDTQYF. The chain combines TRBV29-1 with TRBJ2-3, with D perhaps matching TRBD2 (5 bases). Germline CDR1 is SQVTM and CDR2 is ANQGSEA. Trimming removed 4 bases from V and 3 bases from J, with 17 bases in between. The length of the CDR3 is 15 residues.

This clonotype turned up a few times. The chain carries TRBV14 and TRBJ1-6; 7 bases align to TRBD1. The CDR3 runs 17 residues. The germline V gene has CDR1 SGHDN and CDR2 FVKESK. The V and J ends lost 0 bases and 7 bases, in that order; junction bases with no gene match: 9. CDR3 loop: CASSQDPFTGVNSPLHF. The CDR3 DNA is TGTGCCAGCAGCCAAGATCCCTTTACAGGGGTGAATTCACCCCTCCACTTT.

In this sample, this clonotype turned up many times. The J gene is TRBJ2-7, the V gene TRBV20-1, with D perhaps assigned TRBD1 or TRBD2 (5 bases each). The CDR3 covers 14 residues. The V gene lost 6 bases and the J gene lost 2 bases, with 17 bases spanning the gap. CDR1 and CDR2 from the germline V gene are DFQATT and SNEGSKA (reference sequence). As DNA, the CDR3 is TGCAGTGCACTCAACCGGGACCGCGCCTACGAGCAGTACTTC. This encodes CSALNRDRAYEQYF.

The chain combines TRBV5-1 with TRBJ1-5, with 7 bases matching TRBD1. V lost 1 base, J lost 3 bases, and 4 bases stayed unmatched. Germline lookup yields CDR1 SGHRS and CDR2 YFSETQ. This CDR3 is built from 15 residues. DNA for the CDR3: TGCGCCAGCAGCTTGCAGGGGGACTACAATCAGCCCCAGCATTTT. This sequence encodes CASSLQGDYNQPQHF.

V is TRBV5-1 and J is TRBJ2-1; D perhaps matches TRBD1 (5 bases). The length of the CDR3 is 14 residues. Deletions cut 4 bases from V and 0 bases from J, with 8 bases between. The germline CDR1 and CDR2 sequences are SGHRS and YFSETQ. The CDR3 reads CASSKDSSYNEQFF. CDR3 nucleotides: TGCGCCAGCAGCAAAGACAGCTCCTACAATGAGCAGTTCTTC.

This clonotype was seen repeatedly, ten times or more. The chain uses TRBV3-1 and TRBJ2-7; 10 positions agree with TRBD2. Trimming took 4 bases from V and 5 from J; bases not matched to a gene: 8. Germline V gene lookup returns CDR1 LGHDT and CDR2 YNNKEL (reference sequence). The CDR3 is 15 residues long. The CDR3, as DNA: TGTGCCAGCAGCCTTCGGAGCGGGGGGGCCGACGAGCAGTACTTC. It specifies CASSLRSGGADEQYF.

This clonotype has more than one count but fewer than ten. The chain has TRBV10-3 and TRBJ2-5, with 10 bases matching TRBD1. This CDR3 is built from 15 residues. The trim removed 2 bases at V and 1 base at J, leaving 1 base unmatched. Germline V CDR1 and CDR2: ENHRY, SYGVKD. CDR3 nucleotide sequence: TGTGCCATCAGTGAGGGGACAGGGGCCCAAGAGACCCAGTACTTC. It translates to CAISEGTGAQETQYF.